Presented here are 5 T cell receptor beta chains from one specimen sequenced in a study of T cells in Graves' hyperthyroidism and ophthalmopathy. Amplified TCR beta CDR3 regions came from RNA transcripts. HTBI primers were used for first-round RT-PCR of the TCR CDR3. TCRdb itself ran the multiplex PCR reads through MiXCR, one entry per CDR3 protein. Among under 550,000 distinct CDR3 sequences listed, approximately 13% were seen once. The specimen sequenced was blood. These receptors originate from a woman between 18 and 29 years old with Graves' hyperthyroidism.

This clonotype was detected only a few times. The chain uses TRBV3-1 and TRBJ2-7, with D perhaps TRBD1 or TRBD2 (5 bases each). In germline, CDR1 is LGHDT, CDR2 YNNKEL (reference sequence). V was trimmed by 1 base and J by 5 bases, leaving 21 bases between them. The CDR3 is 17 amino acids. The CDR3 DNA follows: TGTGCCAGCAGCCAAGGGATTGGGTGGGGGAATGGCGACGAGCAGTACTTC. Its translation: CASSQGIGWGNGDEQYF.

This clonotype was seen only a few times. The chain is built from TRBV7-8 and TRBJ2-4; D possibly corresponds to TRBD2 (5 bases). Germline lookup yields CDR1 SGHVS and CDR2 FQNEAQ. This CDR3 is built from 15 residues. Trimming left V 3 bases short and J 5 bases short, with 14 bases between. In DNA form, the CDR3 reads TGTGCCAGCAGCTTGAGGCGGGTGGGCCAAAACATTCAGTACTTC. Translation gives CASSLRRVGQNIQYF.

This clonotype came up a few times. The V gene is TRBV29-1, the J gene TRBJ1-4; D is undetermined. V was cut by 4 bases and J by 7 bases, with 13 bases left in between. Looked up from germline, CDR1 is SQVTM and CDR2 is ANQGSEA. There are 13 residues in the CDR3. As DNA, the CDR3 is TGCAGCGTTGGGGTTCGTCTAGGTGAAAAACTGTTTTTT. Protein: CSVGVRLGEKLFF.

To note about this clonotype: A clone one base away is much larger, so this may be a read error. V is TRBV5-6 and J is TRBJ2-1; 10 bases align to TRBD2. The germline gives CDR1 SGHDT, CDR2 YYEEEE. The CDR3 runs to 18 residues. V lost 4 bases, J lost 4 bases, and 14 bases stayed unmatched. The CDR3 DNA reads TGTGCCAGCAGCCCGGGACTAGCGCCGACACACTATTACAATGAGCAGTTCTTC. This encodes CASSPGLAPTHYYNEQFF. The full variable domain, its missing parts supplied by reference TRBV5-6 and TRBJ2-1, is DAGVTQSPTHLIKTRGQQVTLRCSPKSGHDTVSWYQQALGQGPQFIFQYYEEEERQRGNFPDRFSGHQFPNYSSELNVNALLLGDSALYLCASSPGLAPTHYYNEQFFGPGTRLTVL.

This sequence joins TRBV2 and TRBJ1-5; D possibly corresponds to TRBD1 (5 bases). Germline CDR1 and CDR2: SNHLY and FYNNEI. There are 16 residues in the CDR3. V was shortened by 6 bases and J by 0 bases, with 15 bases between the two germline ends. CDR3 DNA sequence: TGTGCCAGCAGCGCAACTCAGGGTTATAGCAATCAGCCCCAGCATTTT. Translating gives CASSATQGYSNQPQHF. The full variable domain, its missing parts supplied by reference TRBV2 and TRBJ1-5, is EPEVTQTPSHQVTQMGQEVILRCVPISNHLYFYWYRQILGQKVEFLVSFYNNEISEKSEIFDDQFSVERPDGSNFTLKIRSTKLEDSAMYFCASSATQGYSNQPQHFGDGTRLSIL.